This T cell receptor beta chain originates from a study of cytomegalovirus exposure and HLA in healthy donors. Study results and limitations: Whilst most TCR sequences proved rare, a subset of public TCRs occurred across many donors. As was reported, the classifier diagnosed cytomegalovirus status with high specificity and sensitivity. According to a subsequent analysis, TCR clusters identified in the first cohort showed a tendency to co-occur across the 120 or so validation repertoires. Cytomegalovirus-associated TCR beta chains were listed, numbering 150 to 200.

This table comes from immunoSEQ multiplex PCR, and its TCRdb copy is limited to in-frame clones, with some not included. This table has about 180,000 clones, 85% appearing once. V lost 4 bases, J lost 1 base, and 4 bases stayed unmatched. This CDR3 contains 16 residues. CDR1 is SGHAT, CDR2 FQDESV, per germline (reference sequence). As for this clone: Its matching antigen is unknown.

This chain uses TRBV11-1 with TRBJ2-5; 12 nucleotides match TRBD2. The material sequenced was PBMCs. The receptor was isolated from a man aged 18 to 30 in good health and CMV-seropositive. CDR3 sequence: CASSSSLAGGQETQYF. The CDR3 DNA reads TGTGCCAGCAGCTCGTCACTAGCGGGGGGCCAAGAGACCCAGTACTTC.